This paragraph covers one TCR beta chain sequence. Using immunoSEQ multiplex PCR, the repertoire was profiled, and TCRdb retains in-frame clones only, with some absent. The sample holds 140,000 to 150,000 clones, around 80% seen once. CDR3 size: 15 residues. Trimming cost V 1 base and J 5 bases; bases outside gene matches: 5. The germline V gene encodes CDR1 SGHDT and CDR2 YYEEEE. The entry originates in a study of blood T cell repertoires in COVID-19. Overall study: COVID-19 samples, acute and convalescent, were from the United States, Italy and Spain.

Participants had their cohort set by participant-reported clinical history. The chain combines TRBV5-6 with TRBJ2-1, with TRBD2 matching over 8 bases. Sequencing was carried out using PBMCs or T cells enriched from blood (not recorded which). The sequence was obtained from a woman between 45 and 65 years old who had recovered from COVID-19. CDR3 coding DNA: TGTGCCAGCAGCTTGACCCAGCGGGGGAACAATGAGCAGTTCTTC. Its translation: CASSLTQRGNNEQFF.